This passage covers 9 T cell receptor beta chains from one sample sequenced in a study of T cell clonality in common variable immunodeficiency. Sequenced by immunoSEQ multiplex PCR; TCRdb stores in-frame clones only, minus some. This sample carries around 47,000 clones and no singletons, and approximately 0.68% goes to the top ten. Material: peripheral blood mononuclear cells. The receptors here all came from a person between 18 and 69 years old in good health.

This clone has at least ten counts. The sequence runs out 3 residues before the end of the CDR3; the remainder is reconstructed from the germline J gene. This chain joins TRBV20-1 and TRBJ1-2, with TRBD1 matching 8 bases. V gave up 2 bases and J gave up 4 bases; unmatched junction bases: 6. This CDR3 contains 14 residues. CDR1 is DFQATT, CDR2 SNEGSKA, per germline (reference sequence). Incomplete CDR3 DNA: TGCAGTGCTAGAACGCCAGGGGGCGGCTATGGC. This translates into CSARTPGGGYG. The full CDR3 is CSARTPGGGYGYTF.

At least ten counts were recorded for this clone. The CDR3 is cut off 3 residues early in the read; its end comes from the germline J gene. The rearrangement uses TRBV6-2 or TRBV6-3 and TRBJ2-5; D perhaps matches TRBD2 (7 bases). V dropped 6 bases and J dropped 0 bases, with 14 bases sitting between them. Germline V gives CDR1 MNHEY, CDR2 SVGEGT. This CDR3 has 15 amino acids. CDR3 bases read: TGTGCCAGCAGGCCCGGGGAGGGGGACCAAGAGACC. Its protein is CASRPGEGDQET. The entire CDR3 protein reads CASRPGEGDQETQYF.

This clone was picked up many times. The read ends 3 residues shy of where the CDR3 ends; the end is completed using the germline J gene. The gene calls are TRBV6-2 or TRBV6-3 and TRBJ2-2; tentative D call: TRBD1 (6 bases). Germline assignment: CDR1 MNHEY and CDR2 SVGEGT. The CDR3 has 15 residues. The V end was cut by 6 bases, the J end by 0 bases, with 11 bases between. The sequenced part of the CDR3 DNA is TGTGCCAGCAGACCAGGGGCTGCGAACACCGGGGAG. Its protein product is CASRPGAANTGE. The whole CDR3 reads CASRPGAANTGELFF.

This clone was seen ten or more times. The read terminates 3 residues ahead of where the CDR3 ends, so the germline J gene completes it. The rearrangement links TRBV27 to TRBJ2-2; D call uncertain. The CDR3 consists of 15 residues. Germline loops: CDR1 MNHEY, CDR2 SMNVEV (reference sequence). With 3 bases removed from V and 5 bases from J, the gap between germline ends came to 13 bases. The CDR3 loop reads CASSFEAERTGELFF. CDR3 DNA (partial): TGTGCCAGCAGTTTTGAGGCTGAGAGAACCGGGGAG.

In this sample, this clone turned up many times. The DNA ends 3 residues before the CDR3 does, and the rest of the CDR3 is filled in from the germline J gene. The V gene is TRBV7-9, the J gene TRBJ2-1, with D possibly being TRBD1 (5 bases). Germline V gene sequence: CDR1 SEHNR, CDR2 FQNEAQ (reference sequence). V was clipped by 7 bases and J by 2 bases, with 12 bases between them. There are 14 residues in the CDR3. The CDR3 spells CASMFTGAYNEQFF. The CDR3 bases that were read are TGTGCCAGCATGTTTACAGGAGCCTACAATGAG.

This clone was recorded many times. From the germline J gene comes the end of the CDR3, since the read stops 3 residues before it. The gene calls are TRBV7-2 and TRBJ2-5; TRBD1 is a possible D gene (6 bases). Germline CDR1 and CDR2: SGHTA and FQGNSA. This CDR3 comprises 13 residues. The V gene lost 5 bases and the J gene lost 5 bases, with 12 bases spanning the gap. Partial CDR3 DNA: TGTGCCAGCAGCGTACAGGGAGCGGAGACC. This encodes CASSVQGAET. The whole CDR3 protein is CASSVQGAETQYF.

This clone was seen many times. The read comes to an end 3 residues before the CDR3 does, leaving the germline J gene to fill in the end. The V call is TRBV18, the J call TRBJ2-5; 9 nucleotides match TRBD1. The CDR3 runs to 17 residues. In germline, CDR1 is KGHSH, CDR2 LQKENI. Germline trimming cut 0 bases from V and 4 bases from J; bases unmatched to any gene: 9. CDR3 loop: CASSPPRDRELGETQYF. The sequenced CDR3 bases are TGTGCCAGCTCACCACCGCGGGACAGGGAATTAGGAGAGACC.

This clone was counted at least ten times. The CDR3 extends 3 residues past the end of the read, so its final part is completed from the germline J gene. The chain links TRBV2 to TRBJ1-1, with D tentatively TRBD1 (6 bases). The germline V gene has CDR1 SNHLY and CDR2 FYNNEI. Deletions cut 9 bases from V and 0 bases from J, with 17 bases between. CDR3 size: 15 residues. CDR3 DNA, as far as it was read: TGTGCCAGGGGGGGCGGGGGTGGTCTGAACACTGAA. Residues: CARGGGGGLNTE. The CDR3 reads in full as CARGGGGGLNTEAFF. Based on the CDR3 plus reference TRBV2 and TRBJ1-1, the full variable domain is EPEVTQTPSHQVTQMGQEVILRCVPISNHLYFYWYRQILGQKVEFLVSFYNNEISEKSEIFDDQFSVERPDGSNFTLKIRSTKLEDSAMYFCARGGGGGLNTEAFFGQGTRLTVV.

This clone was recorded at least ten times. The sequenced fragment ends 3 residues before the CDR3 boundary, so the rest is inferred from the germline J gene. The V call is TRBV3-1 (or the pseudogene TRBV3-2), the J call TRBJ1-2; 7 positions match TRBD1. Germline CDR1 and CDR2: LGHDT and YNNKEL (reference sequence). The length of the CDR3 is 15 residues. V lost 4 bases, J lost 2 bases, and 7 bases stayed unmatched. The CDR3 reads CASSRLNRGNYGYTF. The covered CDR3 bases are TGTGCCAGCAGCCGTCTGAACAGGGGCAACTATGGC.